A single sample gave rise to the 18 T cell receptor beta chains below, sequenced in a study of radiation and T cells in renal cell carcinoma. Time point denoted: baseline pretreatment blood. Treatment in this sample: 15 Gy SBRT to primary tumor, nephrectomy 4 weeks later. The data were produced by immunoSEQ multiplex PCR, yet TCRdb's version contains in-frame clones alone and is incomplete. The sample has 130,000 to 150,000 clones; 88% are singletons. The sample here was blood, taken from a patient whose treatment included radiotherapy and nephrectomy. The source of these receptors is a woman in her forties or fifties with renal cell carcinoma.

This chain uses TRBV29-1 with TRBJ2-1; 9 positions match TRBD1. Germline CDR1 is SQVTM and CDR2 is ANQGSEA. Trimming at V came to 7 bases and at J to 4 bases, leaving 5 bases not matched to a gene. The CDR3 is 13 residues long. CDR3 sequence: CSAGTGSYNEQFF. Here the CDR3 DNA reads TGCAGCGCCGGGACAGGGTCTTACAATGAGCAGTTCTTC.

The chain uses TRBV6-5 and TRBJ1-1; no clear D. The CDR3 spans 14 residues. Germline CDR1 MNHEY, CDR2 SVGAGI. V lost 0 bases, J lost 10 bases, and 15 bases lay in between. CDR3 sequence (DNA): TGTGCCAGCAGTTACTCGGTTGCCCCTTATCGAGCTTTCTTT. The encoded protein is CASSYSVAPYRAFF.

For the CDR3, the DNA is TGTGCCAGCAGCCAAACTGGACAGAACAATCAGCCCCAGCATTTT. Translation: CASSQTGQNNQPQHF. The chain links TRBV4-2 to TRBJ1-5; maybe TRBD1 (6 bases). Between the trimmed V and J ends, which lost 2 bases and 3 bases, there was a span of 11 bases. The CDR3 covers 15 residues. Germline loops: CDR1 LGHNA, CDR2 YNFKEQ.

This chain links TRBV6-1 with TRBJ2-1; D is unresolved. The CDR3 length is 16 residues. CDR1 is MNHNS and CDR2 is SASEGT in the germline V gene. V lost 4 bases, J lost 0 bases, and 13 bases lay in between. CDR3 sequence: CASSAWGSSSYNEQFF. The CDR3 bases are TGTGCCAGCAGTGCGTGGGGTTCAAGCTCCTACAATGAGCAGTTCTTC.

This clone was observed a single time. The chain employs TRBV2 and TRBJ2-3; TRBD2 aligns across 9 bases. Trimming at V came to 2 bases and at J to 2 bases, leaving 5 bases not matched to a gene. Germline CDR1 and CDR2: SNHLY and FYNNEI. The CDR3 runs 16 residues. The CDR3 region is CASSERAGGHTDTQYF. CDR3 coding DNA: TGTGCCAGCAGTGAACGGGCGGGGGGGCACACAGATACGCAGTATTTT.

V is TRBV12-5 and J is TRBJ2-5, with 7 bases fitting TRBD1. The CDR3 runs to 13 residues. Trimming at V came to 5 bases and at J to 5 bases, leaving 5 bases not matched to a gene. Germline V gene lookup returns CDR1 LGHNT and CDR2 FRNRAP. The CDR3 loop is CASGPQGVETQYF. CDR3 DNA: TGTGCTAGTGGTCCTCAGGGGGTGGAGACCCAGTACTTC.

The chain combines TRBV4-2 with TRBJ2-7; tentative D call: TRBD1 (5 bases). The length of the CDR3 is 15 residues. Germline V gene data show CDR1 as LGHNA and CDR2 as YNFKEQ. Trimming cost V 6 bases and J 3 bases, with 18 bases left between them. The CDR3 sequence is CASSLGVRAGYEQYF. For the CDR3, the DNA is TGTGCCAGCAGTCTCGGTGTCAGGGCCGGCTACGAGCAGTACTTC.

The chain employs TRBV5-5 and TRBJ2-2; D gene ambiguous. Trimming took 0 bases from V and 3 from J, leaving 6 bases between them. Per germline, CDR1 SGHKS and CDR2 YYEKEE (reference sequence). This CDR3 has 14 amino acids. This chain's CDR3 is CASSLDWDTGELFF. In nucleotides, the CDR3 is TGTGCCAGCAGCTTGGACTGGGACACCGGGGAGCTGTTTTTT. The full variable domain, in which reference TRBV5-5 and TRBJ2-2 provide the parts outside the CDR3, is DAGVTQSPTHLIKTRGQQVTLRCSPISGHKSVSWYQQVLGQGPQFIFQYYEKEERGRGNFPDRFSARQFPNYSSELNVNALLLGDSALYLCASSLDWDTGELFFGEGSRLTVL.

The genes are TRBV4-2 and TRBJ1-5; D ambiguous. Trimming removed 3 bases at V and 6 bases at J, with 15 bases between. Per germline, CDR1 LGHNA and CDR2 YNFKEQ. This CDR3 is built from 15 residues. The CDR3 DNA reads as TGTGCCAGCAGCCAGCAGCAAAGGGTTCGTCAGCCCCAGCATTTT. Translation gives CASSQQQRVRQPQHF.

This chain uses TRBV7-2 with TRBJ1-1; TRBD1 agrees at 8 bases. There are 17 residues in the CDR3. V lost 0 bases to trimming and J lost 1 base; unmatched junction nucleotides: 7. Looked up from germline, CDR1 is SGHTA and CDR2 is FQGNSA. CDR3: CASSLAMAGGGNTEAFF. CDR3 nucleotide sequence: TGTGCCAGCAGCTTAGCCATGGCAGGGGGCGGGAACACTGAAGCTTTCTTT.

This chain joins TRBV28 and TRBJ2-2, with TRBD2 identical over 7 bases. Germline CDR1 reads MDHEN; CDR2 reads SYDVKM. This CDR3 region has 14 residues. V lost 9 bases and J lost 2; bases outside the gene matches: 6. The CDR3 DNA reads TGTGCCAGTATGTCGGGACTAAACACCGGGGAGCTGTTTTTT. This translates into CASMSGLNTGELFF. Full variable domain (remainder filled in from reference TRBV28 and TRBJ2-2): DVKVTQSSRYLVKRTGEKVFLECVQDMDHENMFWYRQDPGLGLRLIYFSYDVKMKEKGDIPEGYSVSREKKERFSLILESASTNQTSMYLCASMSGLNTGELFFGEGSRLTVL.

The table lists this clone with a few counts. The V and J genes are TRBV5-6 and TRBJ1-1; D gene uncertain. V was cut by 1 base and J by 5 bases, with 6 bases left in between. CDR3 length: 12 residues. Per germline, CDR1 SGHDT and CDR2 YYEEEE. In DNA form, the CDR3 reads TGTGCCAGCAGCTTGCCGTTAACTGAAGCTTTCTTT. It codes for CASSLPLTEAFF. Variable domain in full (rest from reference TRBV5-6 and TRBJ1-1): DAGVTQSPTHLIKTRGQQVTLRCSPKSGHDTVSWYQQALGQGPQFIFQYYEEEERQRGNFPDRFSGHQFPNYSSELNVNALLLGDSALYLCASSLPLTEAFFGQGTRLTVV.

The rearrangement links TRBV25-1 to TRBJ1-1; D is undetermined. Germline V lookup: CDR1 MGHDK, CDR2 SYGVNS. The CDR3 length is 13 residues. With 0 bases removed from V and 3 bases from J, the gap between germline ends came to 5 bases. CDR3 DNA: TGTGCCAGCAGTGAATATGAGGACACTGAAGCTTTCTTT. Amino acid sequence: CASSEYEDTEAFF.

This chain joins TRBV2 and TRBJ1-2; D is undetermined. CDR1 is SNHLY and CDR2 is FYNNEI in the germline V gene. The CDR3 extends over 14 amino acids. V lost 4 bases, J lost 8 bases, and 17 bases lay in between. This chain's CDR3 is CASSAVTSETGYTF. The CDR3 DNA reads TGTGCCAGCAGTGCAGTTACTTCGGAAACGGGCTACACCTTC.

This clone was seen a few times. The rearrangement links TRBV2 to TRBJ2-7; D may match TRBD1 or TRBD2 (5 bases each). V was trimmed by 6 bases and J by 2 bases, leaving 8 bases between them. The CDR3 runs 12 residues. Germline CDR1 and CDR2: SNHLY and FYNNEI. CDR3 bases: TGTGCCAGCAGGGGGGATACCTACGAGCAGTACTTC. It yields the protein CASRGDTYEQYF.

This CDR3 is CASSDPPHYGYTF. For the CDR3, the DNA is TGTGCCAGCAGTGATCCGCCTCACTATGGCTACACCTTC. The J gene is TRBJ1-2, the V gene TRBV6-1, with D uncertain. Trimming shortened V by 3 bases and J by 3 bases, and 8 bases separated the two germline ends. Germline V gene sequence: CDR1 MNHNS, CDR2 SASEGT. CDR3 length: 13 residues.

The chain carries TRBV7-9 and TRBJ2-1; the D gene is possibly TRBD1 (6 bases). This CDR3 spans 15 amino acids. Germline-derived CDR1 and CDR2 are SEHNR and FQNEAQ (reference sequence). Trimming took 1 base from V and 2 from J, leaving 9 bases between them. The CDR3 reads CASSLDQGTYNEQFF. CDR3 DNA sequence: TGTGCCAGCAGCTTAGATCAGGGGACCTACAATGAGCAGTTCTTC.

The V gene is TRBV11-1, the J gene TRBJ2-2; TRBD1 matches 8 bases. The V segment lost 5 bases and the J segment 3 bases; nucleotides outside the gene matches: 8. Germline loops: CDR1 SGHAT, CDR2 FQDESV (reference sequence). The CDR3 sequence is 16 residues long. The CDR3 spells CASSPRTGRDTGELFF. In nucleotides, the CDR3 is TGTGCCAGCAGCCCGCGGACAGGGAGAGACACCGGGGAGCTGTTTTTT. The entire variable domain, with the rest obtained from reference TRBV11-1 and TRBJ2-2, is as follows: EAEVAQSPRYKITEKSQAVAFWCDPISGHATLYWYRQILGQGPELLVQFQDESVVDDSQLPKDRFSAERLKGVDSTLKIQPAELGDSAMYLCASSPRTGRDTGELFFGEGSRLTVL.